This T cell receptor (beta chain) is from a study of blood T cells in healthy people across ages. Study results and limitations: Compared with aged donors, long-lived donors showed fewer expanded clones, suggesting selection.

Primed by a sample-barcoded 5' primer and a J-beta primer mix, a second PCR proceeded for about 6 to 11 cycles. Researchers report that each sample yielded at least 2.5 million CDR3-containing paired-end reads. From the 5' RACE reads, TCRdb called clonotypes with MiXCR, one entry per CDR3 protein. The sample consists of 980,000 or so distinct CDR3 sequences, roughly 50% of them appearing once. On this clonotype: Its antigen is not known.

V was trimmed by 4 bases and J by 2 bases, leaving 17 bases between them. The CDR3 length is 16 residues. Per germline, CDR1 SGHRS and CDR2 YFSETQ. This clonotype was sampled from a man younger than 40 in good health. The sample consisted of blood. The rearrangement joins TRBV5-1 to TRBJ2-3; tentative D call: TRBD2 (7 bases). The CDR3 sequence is CASSPQGGGDTDTQYF. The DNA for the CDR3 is TGCGCCAGCAGCCCTCAAGGGGGGGGAGACACAGATACGCAGTATTTT.